Presented here are 26 T cell receptor beta chains from one specimen sequenced in a study of PD-1 blockade in mismatch repair-deficient tumors. Only in-frame clones appear in the TCRdb table, and some are missing; sequencing was by immunoSEQ multiplex PCR. The sample comprises about 51,000 clones, around four fifths of which are singletons, and 2.5% to 4% rests with the top ten. Material: peripheral blood, obtained 4 weeks after starting pembrolizumab. The receptors were sampled from an adult with mismatch repair-deficient cancer.

V usage is TRBV11-2 and J usage is TRBJ1-1, with a tentative D call TRBD1 (6 bases). The CDR3 runs 15 residues. Looked up from germline, CDR1 is SGHAT and CDR2 is FQNNGV. The V and J ends lost 4 bases and 4 bases respectively, with 16 bases between them. CDR3 sequence reads: CASSSITGRSTEAFF. The CDR3 bases are TGTGCCAGCAGCTCGATTACAGGGAGATCCACTGAAGCTTTCTTT. Full variable domain (missing parts from reference TRBV11-2 and TRBJ1-1): EAGVAQSPRYKIIEKRQSVAFWCNPISGHATLYWYQQILGQGPKLLIQFQNNGVVDDSQLPKDRFSAERLKGVDSTLKIQPAKLEDSAVYLCASSSITGRSTEAFFGQGTRLTVV.

V gene TRBV9 combines with J gene TRBJ2-5; TRBD1 might be the D (5 bases). V lost 0 bases, J lost 2 bases, and 14 bases lay in between. Germline CDR1 reads SGDLS; CDR2 reads YYNGEE. CDR3 length equals 16 residues. The CDR3 spells CASSVEARAVQETQYF. The CDR3 region has the DNA TGTGCCAGCAGCGTAGAGGCCAGGGCAGTACAAGAGACCCAGTACTTC. Full variable domain (rest looked up from reference TRBV9 and TRBJ2-5): DSGVTQTPKHLITATGQRVTLRCSPRSGDLSVYWYQQSLDQGLQFLIQYYNGEERAKGNILERFSAQQFPDLHSELNLSSLELGDSALYFCASSVEARAVQETQYFGPGTRLLVL.

V usage is TRBV5-5 and J usage is TRBJ1-4; perhaps TRBD1 as D (6 bases). Germline CDR1 is SGHKS and CDR2 is YYEKEE (reference sequence). V lost 4 bases and J lost 5, with 18 bases in between. The CDR3 totals 16 residues. DNA of the CDR3: TGTGCCAGCAGCAAGGACAGCCTCGGGGGGAATGAAAAACTGTTTTTT. Translating it yields CASSKDSLGGNEKLFF.

The J gene is TRBJ2-7, the V gene TRBV11-3; the match to TRBD2 covers 13 bases. The CDR3 consists of 17 residues. Germline assignment: CDR1 SGHNT and CDR2 YENEEA. Trimming at V came to 6 bases and at J to 5 bases, leaving 13 bases not matched to a gene. The CDR3 is CASSSPGLAGIRDEQYF. The CDR3 DNA follows: TGTGCCAGCAGTTCACCGGGACTAGCGGGAATAAGGGACGAGCAGTACTTC.

The chain employs TRBV28 and TRBJ2-5; maybe TRBD1 (6 bases). The CDR3 sequence is 14 residues long. Germline V gene sequence: CDR1 MDHEN, CDR2 SYDVKM. The germline V and J ends were trimmed by 7 bases and 4 bases, with 16 bases remaining between them. The CDR3 here is CASKPGVIGETQYF. The CDR3, as DNA: TGTGCCAGCAAACCAGGGGTAATTGGAGAGACCCAGTACTTC.

The chain has TRBV12-5 and TRBJ1-5; no firm D call. Between the trimmed V and J ends, which lost 7 bases and 5 bases, there was a span of 12 bases. This CDR3 spans 13 amino acids. In germline, CDR1 is LGHNT, CDR2 FRNRAP. The CDR3 bases are TGTGCTAGTGCCCCGGACTTTCATCAGCCCCAGCATTTT. Translation gives CASAPDFHQPQHF.

By share, this clone ranks as medium-sized. The chain has TRBV27 and TRBJ2-1; D uncertain. There are 12 residues in the CDR3. CDR1 and CDR2 from the germline V gene are MNHEY and SMNVEV (reference sequence). Trimming pared 1 base from V and 6 bases from J, leaving 4 bases between. Here the CDR3 reads CASSLLGNEQFF. CDR3 nucleotides: TGTGCCAGCAGTTTATTGGGCAATGAGCAGTTCTTC.

Written as DNA, the CDR3 is TGTGCCAGCAGCCTCGACAGGGTAGGGGTTCAGCCCCAGCATTTT. Its protein is CASSLDRVGVQPQHF. The chain recombines TRBV5-5 with TRBJ1-5; 7 positions match TRBD1. The V and J ends lost 4 bases and 6 bases, in that order; junction bases with no gene match: 10. Per the germline V gene, CDR1 is SGHKS and CDR2 is YYEKEE (reference sequence). The length of the CDR3 is 15 residues.

The chain combines TRBV6-5 with TRBJ2-7, with a tentative D call TRBD1 (5 bases). With 4 bases removed from V and 4 bases from J, the gap between germline ends came to 11 bases. The CDR3 has 13 amino acids. Germline CDR1 is MNHEY and CDR2 is SVGAGI. CDR3: CASSSTEMYEQYF. CDR3 DNA sequence: TGTGCCAGCAGTTCGACAGAGATGTACGAGCAGTACTTC.

The DNA of the CDR3 is TGTGCCAGCAGCCTTGGGACAGGGATATACAATGAGCAGTTCTTC. It specifies CASSLGTGIYNEQFF. V and J are TRBV7-3 and TRBJ2-1; 9 positions agree with TRBD1. The CDR3 extends over 15 amino acids. V shed 5 bases and J 4 bases; nucleotides not matched to a gene: 6. The V gene's germline CDR1 is SGHTA and CDR2 FQGTGA. Supplemented by reference TRBV7-3 and TRBJ2-1, the full variable domain reads GAGVSQTPSNKVTEKGKYVELRCDPISGHTALYWYRQSLGQGPEFLIYFQGTGAADDSGLPNDRFFAVRPEGSVSTLKIQRTERGDSAVYLCASSLGTGIYNEQFFGPGTRLTVL.

The J gene is TRBJ2-5, the V gene TRBV5-5; D might be TRBD2 (5 bases). V was clipped by 4 bases and J by 2 bases, with 21 bases between them. The CDR3 has 17 residues. CDR1 SGHKS and CDR2 YYEKEE come from the germline V gene (reference sequence). CDR3 in amino acids: CASSLSGDWRRQETQYF. DNA of the CDR3: TGTGCCAGCAGCCTGAGTGGGGATTGGAGGAGGCAAGAGACCCAGTACTTC.

The V call is TRBV9, the J call TRBJ2-1, with 10 bases aligning to TRBD2. J was trimmed by 4 bases and V by 3 bases; bases with no gene match: 7. Per the germline V gene, CDR1 is SGDLS and CDR2 is YYNGEE. The CDR3 is 16 residues long. CDR3 in DNA: TGTGCCAGCAGCGCCACGACTAGCGGGCCTTACAATGAGCAGTTCTTC. Its protein product is CASSATTSGPYNEQFF. Supplemented by reference TRBV9 and TRBJ2-1, the full variable domain reads DSGVTQTPKHLITATGQRVTLRCSPRSGDLSVYWYQQSLDQGLQFLIQYYNGEERAKGNILERFSAQQFPDLHSELNLSSLELGDSALYFCASSATTSGPYNEQFFGPGTRLTVL.

V is TRBV11-3 and J is TRBJ2-5, with D possibly matching TRBD1 (6 bases). V was trimmed by 5 bases and J by 3 bases, leaving 19 bases between them. Germline V gene lookup returns CDR1 SGHNT and CDR2 YENEEA. This CDR3 spans 16 amino acids. The CDR3 sequence is CASSPQPTTGKETQYF. CDR3 sequence (DNA): TGTGCCAGCAGCCCGCAGCCGACCACAGGGAAAGAGACCCAGTACTTC. The whole variable domain, remainder taken from reference TRBV11-3 and TRBJ2-5, is EAGVVQSPRYKIIEKKQPVAFWCNPISGHNTLYWYLQNLGQGPELLIRYENEEAVDDSQLPKDRFSAERLKGVDSTLKIQPAELGDSAVYLCASSPQPTTGKETQYFGPGTRLLVL.

The rearrangement uses TRBV14 and TRBJ1-1; a weak D match, TRBD1 (5 bases). V lost 6 bases, J lost 1 base, and 12 bases lay in between. The CDR3 contains 14 residues. CDR1 and CDR2 (germline): SGHDN, FVKESK. The CDR3 nucleotides read TGTGCCAGCAGACTATCTCAGGGGAACACTGAAGCTTTCTTT. It encodes CASRLSQGNTEAFF.

The chain is built from TRBV28 and TRBJ2-5, with 7 bases matching TRBD1. CDR1 is MDHEN and CDR2 is SYDVKM in the germline V gene. This CDR3 has 16 residues. With V trimmed by 5 bases and J by 1 base, 10 bases remained unmatched. The CDR3 reads CASSPRQGTGQETQYF. For the CDR3, the DNA is TGTGCCAGCAGTCCTCGACAGGGTACGGGCCAAGAGACCCAGTACTTC.

In its sample, this clone was seen a few times. This rearrangement joins TRBV7-8 to TRBJ2-7, with 8 bases identical to TRBD1. The trim removed 9 bases at V and 6 bases at J, leaving 4 bases unmatched. This CDR3 has 11 amino acids. The germline V gene has CDR1 SGHVS and CDR2 FQNEAQ. The CDR3 is CASKTGVEQYF. The CDR3 DNA reads as TGTGCCAGTAAGACAGGGGTCGAGCAGTACTTC.

The chain joins TRBV28 to TRBJ2-7, with a weak D call TRBD2 (6 bases). The V end lost 2 bases, the J end lost 2 bases, and 10 bases lay between the germline ends. Germline values: CDR1 MDHEN, CDR2 SYDVKM. The CDR3 extends over 14 amino acids. The CDR3: CASSLVGGTYEQYF. The CDR3 DNA is TGTGCCAGCAGTTTAGTCGGGGGAACCTACGAGCAGTACTTC.

This clone was seen a few times. The rearrangement links TRBV25-1 to TRBJ2-7; D gene uncertain. V was clipped by 1 base and J by 6 bases, with 4 bases between them. This CDR3 is built from 11 residues. From germline, CDR1 is MGHDK and CDR2 SYGVNS. CDR3 bases: TGTGCCAGCAGTGAATCGGCCGAGCAGTACTTC. Residues: CASSESAEQYF.

The rearrangement uses TRBV2 and TRBJ1-5; TRBD1 might be the D (5 bases). This CDR3 is 15 amino acids long. Trimming removed 4 bases at V and 2 bases at J, with 12 bases between. Per germline, CDR1 SNHLY and CDR2 FYNNEI. The chain's CDR3 is CASSGQGAGNQPQHF. CDR3 nucleotide sequence: TGTGCCAGCAGTGGACAAGGGGCTGGCAATCAGCCCCAGCATTTT.

The chain recombines TRBV6-1 with TRBJ2-1; the D is unclear. Trimming took 2 bases from V and 7 from J, leaving 6 bases between them. This CDR3 spans 12 amino acids. CDR1 and CDR2 (germline): MNHNS, SASEGT. CDR3 nucleotide sequence: TGTGCCAGCAGTGAAATTGGGAATGAGCAGTTCTTC. This translates into CASSEIGNEQFF.

This chain connects TRBV9 to TRBJ2-1, with unresolved D. This CDR3 comprises 14 residues. Germline V gene data show CDR1 as SGDLS and CDR2 as YYNGEE. V gave up 1 base and J gave up 6 bases, with 11 bases separating them. The CDR3 DNA reads TGTGCCAGCAGCGTATGGGCAGCCTCCAATGAGCAGTTCTTC. Translation gives CASSVWAASNEQFF.

The rearrangement links TRBV25-1 to TRBJ2-7, with D maybe TRBD2 (6 bases). Germline CDR1 and CDR2: MGHDK and SYGVNS. Trimming cost V 10 bases and J 4 bases, with 17 bases left between them. CDR3 length: 13 amino acids. CDR3 nucleotides: TGTGCCACAACTAGCAGCTTCGGGTACGAGCAGTACTTC. This translates into CATTSSFGYEQYF.

The genes are TRBV7-9 and TRBJ2-5; unclear D gene. Germline CDR1 reads SEHNR; CDR2 reads FQNEAQ (reference sequence). V dropped 11 bases and J dropped 1 base, with 14 bases sitting between them. This CDR3 is 13 amino acids long. DNA for the CDR3: TGTGCCGGCGTTCGCGGCCCCCAAGAGACCCAGTACTTC. This codes for CAGVRGPQETQYF.

In this sample, this clone turned up once. The chain is built from TRBV5-1 and TRBJ1-3; D may be TRBD1 (5 bases). Trimming pared 0 bases from V and 0 bases from J, leaving 7 bases between. Germline values: CDR1 SGHRS, CDR2 YFSETQ. CDR3 length: 15 amino acids. CDR3 coding DNA: TGCGCCAGCAGCTTGGCGGGGGGCTCTGGAAACACCATATATTTT. It specifies CASSLAGGSGNTIYF.

This clone was seen a handful of times. V usage is TRBV19 and J usage is TRBJ2-5; TRBD2 is a possible D gene (6 bases). Germline CDR1 reads LNHDA; CDR2 reads SQIVND (reference sequence). CDR3 size: 13 residues. V gave up 4 bases and J gave up 7 bases, with 13 bases separating them. CDR3 sequence reads: CASSTNGGVTQYF. As DNA, the CDR3 is TGTGCCAGTAGTACTAACGGGGGAGTGACCCAGTACTTC.

J is TRBJ2-1 and V is TRBV2; TRBD1 might be the D (5 bases). The V end lost 10 bases, the J end lost 5 bases, and 18 bases lay between the germline ends. CDR1 SNHLY and CDR2 FYNNEI come from the germline V gene. The CDR3 sequence is 14 residues long. The CDR3 loop reads CATLLIRGDNEQFF. The CDR3 DNA follows: TGTGCCACCCTTTTGATTAGGGGCGACAATGAGCAGTTCTTC.